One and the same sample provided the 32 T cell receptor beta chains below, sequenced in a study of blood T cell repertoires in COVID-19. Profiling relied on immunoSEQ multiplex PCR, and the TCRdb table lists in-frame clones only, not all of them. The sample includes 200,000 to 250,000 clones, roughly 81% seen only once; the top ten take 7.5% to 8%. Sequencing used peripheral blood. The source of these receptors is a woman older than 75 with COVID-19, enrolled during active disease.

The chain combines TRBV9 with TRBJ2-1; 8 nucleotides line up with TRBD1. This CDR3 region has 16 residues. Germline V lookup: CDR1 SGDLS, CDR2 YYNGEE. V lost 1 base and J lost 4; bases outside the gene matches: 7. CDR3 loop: CASSVLTGGAYNEQFF. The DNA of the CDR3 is TGTGCCAGCAGCGTACTTACAGGGGGAGCTTACAATGAGCAGTTCTTC.

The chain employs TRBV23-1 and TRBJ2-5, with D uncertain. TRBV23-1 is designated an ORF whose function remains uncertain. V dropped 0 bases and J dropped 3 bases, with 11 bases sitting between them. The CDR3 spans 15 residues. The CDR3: CASSQSLGQEETQYF. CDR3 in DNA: TGCGCCAGCAGTCAATCGCTGGGCCAGGAAGAGACCCAGTACTTC.

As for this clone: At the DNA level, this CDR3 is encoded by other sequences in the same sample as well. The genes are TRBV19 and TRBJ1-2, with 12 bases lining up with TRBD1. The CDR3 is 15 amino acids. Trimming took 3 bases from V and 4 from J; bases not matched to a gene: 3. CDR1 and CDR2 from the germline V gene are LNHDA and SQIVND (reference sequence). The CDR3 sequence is CASSMGQGASYGYTF. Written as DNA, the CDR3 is TGTGCCAGTAGTATGGGACAGGGGGCGAGCTATGGCTACACCTTC.

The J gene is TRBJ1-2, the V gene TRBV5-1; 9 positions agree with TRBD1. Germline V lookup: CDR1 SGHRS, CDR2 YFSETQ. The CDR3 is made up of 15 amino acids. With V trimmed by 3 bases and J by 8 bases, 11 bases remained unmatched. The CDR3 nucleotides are TGCGCCAGCAGCTCCCTGGACAGGGGCCGGCACGGCTACACCTTC. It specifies CASSSLDRGRHGYTF. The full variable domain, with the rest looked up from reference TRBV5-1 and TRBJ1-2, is KAGVTQTPRYLIKTRGQQVTLSCSPISGHRSVSWYQQTPGQGLQFLFEYFSETQRNKGNFPGRFSGRQFSNSRSEMNVSTLELGDSALYLCASSSLDRGRHGYTFGSGTRLTVV.

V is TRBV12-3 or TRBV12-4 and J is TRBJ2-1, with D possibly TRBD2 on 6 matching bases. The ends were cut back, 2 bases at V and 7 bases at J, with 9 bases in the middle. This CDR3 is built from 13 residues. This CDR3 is CASSLRLANEQFF. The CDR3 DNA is TGTGCCAGCAGTTTAAGGCTAGCGAATGAGCAGTTCTTC.

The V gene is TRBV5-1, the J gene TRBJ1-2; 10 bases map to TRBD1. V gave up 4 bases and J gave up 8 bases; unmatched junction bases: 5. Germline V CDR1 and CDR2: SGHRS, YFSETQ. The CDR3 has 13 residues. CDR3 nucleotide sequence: TGCGCCAGCAGCCAGGGGACAGGGGAAGGCTACACCTTC. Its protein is CASSQGTGEGYTF.

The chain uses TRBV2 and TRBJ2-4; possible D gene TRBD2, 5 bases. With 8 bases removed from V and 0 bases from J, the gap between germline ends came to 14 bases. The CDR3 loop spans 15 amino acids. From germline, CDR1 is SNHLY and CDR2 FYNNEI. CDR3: CASQSNGLAKNIQYF. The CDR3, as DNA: TGTGCCAGCCAGTCAAACGGACTAGCCAAAAACATTCAGTACTTC.

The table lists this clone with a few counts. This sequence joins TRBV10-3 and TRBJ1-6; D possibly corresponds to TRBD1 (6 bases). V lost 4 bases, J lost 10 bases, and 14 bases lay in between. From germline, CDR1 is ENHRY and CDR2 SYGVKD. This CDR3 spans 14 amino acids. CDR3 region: CAISGQGQGSPLHF. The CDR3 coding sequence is TGTGCCATCAGTGGGCAGGGGCAAGGCTCACCCCTCCACTTT.

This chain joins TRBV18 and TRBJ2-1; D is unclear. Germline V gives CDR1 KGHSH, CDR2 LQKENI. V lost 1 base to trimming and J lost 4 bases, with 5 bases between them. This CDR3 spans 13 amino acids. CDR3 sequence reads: CASSPREYNEQFF. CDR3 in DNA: TGTGCCAGCTCACCACGCGAGTACAATGAGCAGTTCTTC.

The chain's CDR3 is CASSLLGHEQYF. CDR3 DNA: TGTGCCAGCAGCTTACTAGGCCACGAGCAGTACTTC. The chain employs TRBV7-3 and TRBJ2-7; no clear D gene. The V end lost 2 bases, the J end lost 5 bases, and 7 bases lay between the germline ends. This CDR3 is 12 amino acids long. Germline V gene lookup returns CDR1 SGHTA and CDR2 FQGTGA.

CDR3 region: CASSATGKETQYF. The DNA for the CDR3 is TGTGCCAGCAGCGCGACAGGGAAGGAGACCCAGTACTTC. The V and J genes are TRBV11-2 and TRBJ2-5; 7 bases line up with TRBD1. Germline V lookup: CDR1 SGHAT, CDR2 FQNNGV. CDR3 length: 13 residues. The junction had 5 bases not matched to a gene; V was cut back by 5 bases and J by 5 bases.

The CDR3, as DNA: TGTGCCACCAGCTTTGACAGTTCCTTCCAAGAGACCCAGTACTTC. It yields the protein CATSFDSSFQETQYF. This chain joins TRBV15 and TRBJ2-5; TRBD1 might be the D (5 bases). Per germline, CDR1 LNHNV and CDR2 YYDKDF (reference sequence). There are 15 residues in the CDR3. Trimming cost V 5 bases and J 1 base, with 14 bases left between them.

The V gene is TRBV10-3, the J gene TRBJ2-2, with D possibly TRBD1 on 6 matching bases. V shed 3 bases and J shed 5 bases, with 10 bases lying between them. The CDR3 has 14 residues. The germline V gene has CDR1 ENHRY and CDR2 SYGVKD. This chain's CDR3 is CAISDLQGTGELFF. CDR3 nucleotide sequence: TGTGCCATCAGTGACCTACAGGGAACCGGGGAGCTGTTTTTT.

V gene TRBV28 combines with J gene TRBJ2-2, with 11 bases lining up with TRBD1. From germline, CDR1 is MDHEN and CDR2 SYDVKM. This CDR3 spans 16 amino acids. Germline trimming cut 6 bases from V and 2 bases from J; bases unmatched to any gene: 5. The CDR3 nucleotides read TGTGCCAGCAGCCTATGGACAGGGGGCAACACCGGGGAGCTGTTTTTT. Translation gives CASSLWTGGNTGELFF.

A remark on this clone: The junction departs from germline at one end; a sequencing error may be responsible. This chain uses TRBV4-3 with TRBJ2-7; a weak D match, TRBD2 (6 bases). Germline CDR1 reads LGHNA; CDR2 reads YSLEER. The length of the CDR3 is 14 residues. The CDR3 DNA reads TGCGCCAGCAGCCAAGTCGGGACTGCGTCGCAACTTCACTTC. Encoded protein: CASSQVGTASQLHF.

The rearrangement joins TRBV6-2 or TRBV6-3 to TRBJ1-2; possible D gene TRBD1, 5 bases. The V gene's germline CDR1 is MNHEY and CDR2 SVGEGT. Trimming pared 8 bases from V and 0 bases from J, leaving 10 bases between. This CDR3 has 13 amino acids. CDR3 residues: CASRQTANYGYTF. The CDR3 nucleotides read TGTGCCAGCCGCCAGACAGCTAACTATGGCTACACCTTC.

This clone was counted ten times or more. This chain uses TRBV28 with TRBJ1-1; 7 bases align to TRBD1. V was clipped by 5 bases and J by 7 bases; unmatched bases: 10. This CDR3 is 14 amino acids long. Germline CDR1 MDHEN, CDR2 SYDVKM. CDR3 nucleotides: TGTGCCAGCAGTGGAACAGGGGACGGTGGTGAAGCTTTCTTT. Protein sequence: CASSGTGDGGEAFF.

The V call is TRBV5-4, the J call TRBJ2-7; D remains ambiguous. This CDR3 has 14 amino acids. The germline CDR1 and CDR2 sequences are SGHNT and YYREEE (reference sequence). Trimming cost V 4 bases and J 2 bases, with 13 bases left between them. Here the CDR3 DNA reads TGTGCCAGCAGCGTTCACTCATATCCCTACGAGCAGTACTTC. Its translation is CASSVHSYPYEQYF.

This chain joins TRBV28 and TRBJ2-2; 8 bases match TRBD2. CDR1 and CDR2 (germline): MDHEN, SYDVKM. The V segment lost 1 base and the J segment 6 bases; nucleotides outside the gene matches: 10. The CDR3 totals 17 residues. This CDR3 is CASSLFGIAGKAGELFF. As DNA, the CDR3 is TGTGCCAGCAGTTTATTCGGAATAGCGGGAAAGGCCGGGGAGCTGTTTTTT.

As DNA, the CDR3 is TGTGCCAGCAGCGTAGAAGGGACAGGGGCCTACGAGCAGTACTTC. Translation: CASSVEGTGAYEQYF. The gene calls are TRBV9 and TRBJ2-7; 10 bases agree with TRBD1. The germline V gene encodes CDR1 SGDLS and CDR2 YYNGEE. CDR3 length equals 15 residues. V shed 0 bases, J shed 2 bases, and the junction held 2 bases outside the gene matches.

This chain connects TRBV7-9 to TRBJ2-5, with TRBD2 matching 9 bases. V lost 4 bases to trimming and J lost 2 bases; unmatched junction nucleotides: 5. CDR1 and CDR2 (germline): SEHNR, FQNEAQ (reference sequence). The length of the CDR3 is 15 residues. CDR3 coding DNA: TGTGCCAGCAGCTCGTTAGCGGGAGCGCAAGAGACCCAGTACTTC. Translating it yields CASSSLAGAQETQYF.

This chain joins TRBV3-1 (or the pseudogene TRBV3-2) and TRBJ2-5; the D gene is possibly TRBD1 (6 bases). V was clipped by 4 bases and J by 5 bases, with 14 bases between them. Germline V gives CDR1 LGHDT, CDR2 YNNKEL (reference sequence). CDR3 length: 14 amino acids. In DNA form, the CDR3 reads TGTGCCAGCAGCCTAAACTGGGGGCGGGAGACCCAGTACTTC. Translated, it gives CASSLNWGRETQYF.

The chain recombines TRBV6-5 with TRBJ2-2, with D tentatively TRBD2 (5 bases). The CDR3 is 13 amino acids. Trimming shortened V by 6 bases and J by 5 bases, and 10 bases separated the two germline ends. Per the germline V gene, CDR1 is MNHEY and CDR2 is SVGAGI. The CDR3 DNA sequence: TGTGCCAGCAGACTCGGACTTACCGGGGAGCTGTTTTTT. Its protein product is CASRLGLTGELFF.

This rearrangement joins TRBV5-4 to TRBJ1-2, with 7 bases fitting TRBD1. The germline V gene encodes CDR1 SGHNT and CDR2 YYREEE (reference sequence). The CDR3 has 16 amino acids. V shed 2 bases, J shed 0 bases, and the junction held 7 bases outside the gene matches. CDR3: CASSFATGNSNYGYTF. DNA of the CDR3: TGTGCCAGCAGCTTCGCGACAGGGAATTCTAACTATGGCTACACCTTC. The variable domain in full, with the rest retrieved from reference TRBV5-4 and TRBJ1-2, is ETGVTQSPTHLIKTRGQQVTLRCSSQSGHNTVSWYQQALGQGPQFIFQYYREEENGRGNFPPRFSGLQFPNYSSELNVNALELDDSALYLCASSFATGNSNYGYTFGSGTRLTVV.

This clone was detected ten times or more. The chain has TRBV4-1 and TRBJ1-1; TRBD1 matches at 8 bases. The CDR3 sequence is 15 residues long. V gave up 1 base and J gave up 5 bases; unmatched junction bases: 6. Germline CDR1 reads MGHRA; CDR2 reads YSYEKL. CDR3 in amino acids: CASSQAWTGITEAFF. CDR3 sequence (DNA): TGCGCCAGCAGCCAAGCCTGGACAGGGATTACTGAAGCTTTCTTT.

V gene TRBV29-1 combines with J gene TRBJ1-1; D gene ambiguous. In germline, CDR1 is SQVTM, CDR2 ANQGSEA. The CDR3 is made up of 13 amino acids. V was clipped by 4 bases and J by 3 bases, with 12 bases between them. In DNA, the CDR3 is TGCAGCGTTGCTCGGGAGTCGTACACTGAAGCTTTCTTT. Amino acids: CSVARESYTEAFF.

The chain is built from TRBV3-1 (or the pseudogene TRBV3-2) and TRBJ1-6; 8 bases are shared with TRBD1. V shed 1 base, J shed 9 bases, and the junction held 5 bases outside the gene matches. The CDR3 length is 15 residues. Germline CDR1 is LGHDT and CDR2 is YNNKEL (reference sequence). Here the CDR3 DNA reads TGTGCCAGCAGCCAAGCGACAGGGGAAAGTTCACCCCTCCACTTT. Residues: CASSQATGESSPLHF.

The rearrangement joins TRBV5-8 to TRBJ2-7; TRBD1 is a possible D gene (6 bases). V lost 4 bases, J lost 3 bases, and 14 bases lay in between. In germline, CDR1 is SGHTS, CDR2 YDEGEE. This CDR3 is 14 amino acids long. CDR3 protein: CASSPGQTYYEQYF. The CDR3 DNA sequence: TGTGCCAGCAGCCCCGGACAGACCTACTACGAGCAGTACTTC.

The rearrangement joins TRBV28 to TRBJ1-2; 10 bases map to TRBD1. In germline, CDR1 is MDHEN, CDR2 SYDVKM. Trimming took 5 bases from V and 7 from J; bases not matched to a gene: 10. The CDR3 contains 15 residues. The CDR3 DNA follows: TGTGCCAGCAGTGACACGACAGGGGGCGGAATTGGCTACACCTTC. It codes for CASSDTTGGGIGYTF.

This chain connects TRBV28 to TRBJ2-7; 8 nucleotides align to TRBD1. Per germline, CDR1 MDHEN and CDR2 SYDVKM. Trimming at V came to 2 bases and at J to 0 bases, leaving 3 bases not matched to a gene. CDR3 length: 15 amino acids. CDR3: CASSLGTGVSYEQYF. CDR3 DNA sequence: TGTGCCAGCAGTTTAGGGACAGGAGTCTCCTACGAGCAGTACTTC.

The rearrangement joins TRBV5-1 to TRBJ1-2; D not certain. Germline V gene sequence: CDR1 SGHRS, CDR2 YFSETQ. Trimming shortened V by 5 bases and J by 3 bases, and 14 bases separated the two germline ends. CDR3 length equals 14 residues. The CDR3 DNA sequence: TGCGCCAGCAGGCTACCCGGGGAAGACTATGGCTACACCTTC. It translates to CASRLPGEDYGYTF.

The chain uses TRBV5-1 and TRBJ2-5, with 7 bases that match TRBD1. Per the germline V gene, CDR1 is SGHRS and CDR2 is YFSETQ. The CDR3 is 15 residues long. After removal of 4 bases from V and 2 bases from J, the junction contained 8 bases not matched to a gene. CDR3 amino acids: CASSVGTASQETQYF. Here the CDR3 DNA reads TGCGCCAGCAGCGTGGGGACAGCGAGTCAAGAGACCCAGTACTTC. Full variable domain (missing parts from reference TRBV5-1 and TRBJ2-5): KAGVTQTPRYLIKTRGQQVTLSCSPISGHRSVSWYQQTPGQGLQFLFEYFSETQRNKGNFPGRFSGRQFSNSRSEMNVSTLELGDSALYLCASSVGTASQETQYFGPGTRLLVL.